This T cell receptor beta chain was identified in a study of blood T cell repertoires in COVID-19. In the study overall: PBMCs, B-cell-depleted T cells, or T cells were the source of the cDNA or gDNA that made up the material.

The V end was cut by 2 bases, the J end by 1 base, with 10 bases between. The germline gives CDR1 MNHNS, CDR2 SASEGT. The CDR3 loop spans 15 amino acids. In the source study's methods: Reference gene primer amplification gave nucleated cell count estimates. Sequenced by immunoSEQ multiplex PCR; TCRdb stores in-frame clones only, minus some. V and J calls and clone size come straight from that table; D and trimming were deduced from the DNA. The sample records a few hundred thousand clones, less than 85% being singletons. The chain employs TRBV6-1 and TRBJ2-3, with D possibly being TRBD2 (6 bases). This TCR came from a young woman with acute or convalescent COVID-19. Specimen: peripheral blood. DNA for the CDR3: TGTGCCAGCAGTGAAAGAAGCGGGCGCACAGATACGCAGTATTTT. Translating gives CASSERSGRTDTQYF.